Here is one TCR beta chain with its context. Researchers ran the PCR with 60 Vbeta and 13 Jbeta primers. Here immunoSEQ multiplex PCR was the method, and the copy in TCRdb shows in-frame clones only, minus some. The sample includes 130,000 to 150,000 clones, over 65% of them seen just once. This sample is drawn from a study of cytomegalovirus exposure and HLA in healthy donors. Nominal health characterized the donors when sampled, though unrecorded immune exposures were likely. The CDR3 totals 15 residues. The V and J ends lost 4 bases and 1 base respectively, with 15 bases between them. Germline CDR1 is GTSNPN and CDR2 is SVGIG (reference sequence).

The chain combines TRBV30 with TRBJ2-3; perhaps TRBD2 as D (6 bases). The source is a man aged 40-55 years in good health and CMV-seropositive. The sequenced sample was PBMCs. CDR3 nucleotide sequence: TGTGCCTGGAAGTTGGAACTAGCCGGCACAGATACGCAGTATTTT. Amino acid sequence: CAWKLELAGTDTQYF.